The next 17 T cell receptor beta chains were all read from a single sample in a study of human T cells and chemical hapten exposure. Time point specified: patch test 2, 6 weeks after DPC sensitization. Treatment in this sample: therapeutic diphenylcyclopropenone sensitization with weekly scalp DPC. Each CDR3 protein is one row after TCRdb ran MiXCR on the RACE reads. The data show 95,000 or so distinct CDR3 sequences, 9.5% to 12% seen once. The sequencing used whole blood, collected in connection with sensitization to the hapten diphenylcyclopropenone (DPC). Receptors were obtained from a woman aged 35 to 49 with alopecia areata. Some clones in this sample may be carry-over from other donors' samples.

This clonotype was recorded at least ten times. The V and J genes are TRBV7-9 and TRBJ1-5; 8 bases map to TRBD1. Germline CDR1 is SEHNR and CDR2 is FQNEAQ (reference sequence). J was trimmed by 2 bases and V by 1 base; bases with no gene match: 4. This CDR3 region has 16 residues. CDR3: CASSLVTGGRNQPQHF. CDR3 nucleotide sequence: TGTGCCAGCAGCTTAGTAACAGGGGGACGCAATCAGCCCCAGCATTTT.

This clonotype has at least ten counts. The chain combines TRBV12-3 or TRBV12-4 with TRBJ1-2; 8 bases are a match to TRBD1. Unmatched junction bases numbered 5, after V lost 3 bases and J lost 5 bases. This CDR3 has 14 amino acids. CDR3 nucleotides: TGTGCCAGCAGTTTCGACAGGGGAATGTATGGCTACACCTTC. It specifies CASSFDRGMYGYTF.

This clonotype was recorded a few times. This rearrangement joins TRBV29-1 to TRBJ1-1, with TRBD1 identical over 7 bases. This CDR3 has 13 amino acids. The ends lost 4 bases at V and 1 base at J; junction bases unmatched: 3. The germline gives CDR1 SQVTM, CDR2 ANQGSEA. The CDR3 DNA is TGCAGCGTTGCTTACAGGGGGAACACTGAAGCTTTCTTT. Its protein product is CSVAYRGNTEAFF.

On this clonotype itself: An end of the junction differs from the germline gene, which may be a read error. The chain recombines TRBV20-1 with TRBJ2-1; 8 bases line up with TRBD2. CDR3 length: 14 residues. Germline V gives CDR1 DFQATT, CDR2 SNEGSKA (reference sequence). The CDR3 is CSANSGTSHNEQFF. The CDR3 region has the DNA TGCAGTGCTAATAGCGGGACCTCCCACAATGAGCAGTTCTTC.

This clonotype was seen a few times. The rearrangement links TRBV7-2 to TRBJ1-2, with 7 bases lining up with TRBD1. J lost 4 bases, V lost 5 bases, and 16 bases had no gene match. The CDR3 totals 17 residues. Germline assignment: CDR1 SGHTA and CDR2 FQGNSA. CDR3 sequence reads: CASSPPLGQAAGYGYTF. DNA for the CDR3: TGTGCCAGCAGCCCCCCACTCGGACAGGCGGCGGGCTATGGCTACACCTTC.

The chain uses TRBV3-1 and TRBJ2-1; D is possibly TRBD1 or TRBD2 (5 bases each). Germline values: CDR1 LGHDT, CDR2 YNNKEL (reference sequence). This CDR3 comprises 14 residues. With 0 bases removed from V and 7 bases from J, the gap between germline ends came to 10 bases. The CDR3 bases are TGTGCCAGCAGCCAAGATGACTGGGGGAATGAGCAGTTCTTC. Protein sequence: CASSQDDWGNEQFF.

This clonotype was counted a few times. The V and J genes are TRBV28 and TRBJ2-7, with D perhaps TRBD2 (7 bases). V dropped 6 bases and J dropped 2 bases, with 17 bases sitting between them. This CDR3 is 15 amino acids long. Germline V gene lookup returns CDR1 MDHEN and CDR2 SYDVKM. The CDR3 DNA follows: TGTGCCAGCAGCGCCGGGGGGCTAACAACCTACGAGCAGTACTTC. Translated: CASSAGGLTTYEQYF.

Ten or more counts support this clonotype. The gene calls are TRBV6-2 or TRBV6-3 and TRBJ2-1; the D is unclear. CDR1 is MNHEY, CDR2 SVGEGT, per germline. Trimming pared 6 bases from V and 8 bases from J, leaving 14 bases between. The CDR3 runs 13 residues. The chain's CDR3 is CASRVEFKDEQFF. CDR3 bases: TGTGCCAGCAGGGTGGAGTTTAAGGATGAGCAGTTCTTC.

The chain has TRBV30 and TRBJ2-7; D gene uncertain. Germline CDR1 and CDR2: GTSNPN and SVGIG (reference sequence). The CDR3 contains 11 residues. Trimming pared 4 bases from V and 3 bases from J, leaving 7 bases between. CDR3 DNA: TGTGCCTGGAAGGGAAGCTACGAGCAGTACTTC. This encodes CAWKGSYEQYF. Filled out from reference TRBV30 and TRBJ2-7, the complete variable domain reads SQTIHQWPATLVQPVGSPLSLECTVEGTSNPNLYWYRQAAGRGLQLLFYSVGIGQISSEVPQNLSASRPQDRQFILSSKKLLLSDSGFYLCAWKGSYEQYFGPGTRLTVT.

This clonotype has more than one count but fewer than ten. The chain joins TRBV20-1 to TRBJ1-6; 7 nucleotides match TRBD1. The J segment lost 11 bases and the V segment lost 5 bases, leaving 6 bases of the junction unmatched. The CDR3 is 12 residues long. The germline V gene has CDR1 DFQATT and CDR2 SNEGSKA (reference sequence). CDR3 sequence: CSAVTGSTPLHF. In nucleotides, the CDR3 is TGCAGTGCTGTGACAGGGTCAACACCCCTCCACTTT.

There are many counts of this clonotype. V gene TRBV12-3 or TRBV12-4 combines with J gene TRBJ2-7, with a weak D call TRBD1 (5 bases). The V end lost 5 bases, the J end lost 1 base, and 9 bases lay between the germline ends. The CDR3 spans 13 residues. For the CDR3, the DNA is TGTGCCAGCAGTAGGGGAAAATCCTACGAGCAGTACTTC. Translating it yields CASSRGKSYEQYF.

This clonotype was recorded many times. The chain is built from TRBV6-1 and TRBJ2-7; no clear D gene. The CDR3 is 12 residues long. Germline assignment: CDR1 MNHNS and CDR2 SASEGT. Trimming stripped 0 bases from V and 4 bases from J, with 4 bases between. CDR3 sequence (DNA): TGTGCCAGCAGTGAAGCTCGGTACGAGCAGTACTTC. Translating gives CASSEARYEQYF.

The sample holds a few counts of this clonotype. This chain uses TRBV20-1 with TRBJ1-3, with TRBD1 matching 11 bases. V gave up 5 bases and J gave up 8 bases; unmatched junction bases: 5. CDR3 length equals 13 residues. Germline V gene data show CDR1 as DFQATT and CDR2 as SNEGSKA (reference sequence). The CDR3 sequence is CSAPGQGEDTIYF. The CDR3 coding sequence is TGCAGTGCTCCGGGACAGGGGGAAGACACCATATATTTT.

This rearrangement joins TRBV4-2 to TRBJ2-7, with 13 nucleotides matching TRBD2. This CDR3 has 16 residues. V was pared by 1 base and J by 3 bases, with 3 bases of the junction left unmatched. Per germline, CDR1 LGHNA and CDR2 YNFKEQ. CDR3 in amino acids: CASSQGRTSGGYEQYF. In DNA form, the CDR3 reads TGTGCCAGCAGCCAAGGGCGGACTAGCGGGGGCTACGAGCAGTACTTC.

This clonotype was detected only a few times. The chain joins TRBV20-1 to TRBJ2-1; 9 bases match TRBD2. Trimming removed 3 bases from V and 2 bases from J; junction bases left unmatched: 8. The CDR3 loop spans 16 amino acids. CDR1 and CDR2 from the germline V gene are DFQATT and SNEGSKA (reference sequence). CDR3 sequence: CSASWAAGGPYNEQFF. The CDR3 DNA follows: TGCAGTGCTAGTTGGGCGGCGGGAGGGCCCTACAATGAGCAGTTCTTC.

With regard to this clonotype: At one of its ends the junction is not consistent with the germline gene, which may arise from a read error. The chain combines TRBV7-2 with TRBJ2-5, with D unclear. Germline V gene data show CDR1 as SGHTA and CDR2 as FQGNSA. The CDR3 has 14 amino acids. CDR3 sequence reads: CASGLARAQETQYF. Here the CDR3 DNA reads TGTGCCAGCGGCTTGGCTAGGGCCCAAGAGACCCAGTACTTC.

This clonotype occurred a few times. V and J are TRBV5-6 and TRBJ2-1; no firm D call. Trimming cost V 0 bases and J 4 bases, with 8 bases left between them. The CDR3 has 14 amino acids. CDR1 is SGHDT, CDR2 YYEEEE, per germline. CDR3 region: CASSLGASYNEQFF. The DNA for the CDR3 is TGTGCCAGCAGCTTGGGGGCCAGTTACAATGAGCAGTTCTTC.